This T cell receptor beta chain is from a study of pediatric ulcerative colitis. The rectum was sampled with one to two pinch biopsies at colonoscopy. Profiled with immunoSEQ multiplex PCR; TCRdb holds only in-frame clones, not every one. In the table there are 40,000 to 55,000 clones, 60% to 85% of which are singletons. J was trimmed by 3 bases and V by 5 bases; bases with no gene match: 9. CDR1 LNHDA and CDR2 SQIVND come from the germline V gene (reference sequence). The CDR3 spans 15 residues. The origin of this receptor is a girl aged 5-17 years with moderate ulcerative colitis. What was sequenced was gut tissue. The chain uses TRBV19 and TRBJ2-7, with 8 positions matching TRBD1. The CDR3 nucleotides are TGTGCCAGTAGTCCGCTCGACAGGGGTGGCTACGAGCAGTACTTC. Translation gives CASSPLDRGGYEQYF.